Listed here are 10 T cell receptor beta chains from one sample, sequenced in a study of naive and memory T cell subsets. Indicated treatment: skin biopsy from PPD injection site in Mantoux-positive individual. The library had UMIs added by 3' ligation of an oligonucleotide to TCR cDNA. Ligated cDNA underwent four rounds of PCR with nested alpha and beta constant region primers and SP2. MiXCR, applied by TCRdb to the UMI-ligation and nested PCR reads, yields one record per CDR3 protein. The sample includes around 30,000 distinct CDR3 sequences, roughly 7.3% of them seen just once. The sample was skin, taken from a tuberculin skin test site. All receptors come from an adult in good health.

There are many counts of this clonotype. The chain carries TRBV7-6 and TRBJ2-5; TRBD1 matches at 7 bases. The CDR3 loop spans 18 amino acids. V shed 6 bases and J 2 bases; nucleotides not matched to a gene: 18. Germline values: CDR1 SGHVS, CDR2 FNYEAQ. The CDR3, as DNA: TGTGCCAGCAGTTGGGACAGCCGACTTATTCCCAGTCAAGAGACCCAGTACTTC. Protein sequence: CASSWDSRLIPSQETQYF.

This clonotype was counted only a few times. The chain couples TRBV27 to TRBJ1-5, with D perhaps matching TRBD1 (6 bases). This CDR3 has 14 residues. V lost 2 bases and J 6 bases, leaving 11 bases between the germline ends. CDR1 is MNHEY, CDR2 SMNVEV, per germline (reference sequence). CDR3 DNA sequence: TGTGCCAGCAGTTTAGCAGGGGTCGGTCAGCCCCAGCATTTT. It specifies CASSLAGVGQPQHF.

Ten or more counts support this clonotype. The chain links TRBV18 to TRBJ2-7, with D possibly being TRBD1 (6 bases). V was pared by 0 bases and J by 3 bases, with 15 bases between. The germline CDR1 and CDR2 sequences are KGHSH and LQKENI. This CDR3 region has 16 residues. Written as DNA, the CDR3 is TGTGCCAGCTCACCACCAAATGTGAGGGACAACTACGAGCAGTACTTC. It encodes CASSPPNVRDNYEQYF.

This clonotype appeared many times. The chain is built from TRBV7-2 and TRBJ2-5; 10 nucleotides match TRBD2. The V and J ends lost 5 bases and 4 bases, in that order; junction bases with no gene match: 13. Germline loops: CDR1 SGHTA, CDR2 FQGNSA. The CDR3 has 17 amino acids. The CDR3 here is CASSPRGSGGPGETQYF. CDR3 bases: TGTGCCAGCAGCCCTCGTGGTAGCGGGGGGCCCGGAGAGACCCAGTACTTC. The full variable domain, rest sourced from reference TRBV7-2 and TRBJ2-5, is GAGVSQSPSNKVTEKGKDVELRCDPISGHTALYWYRQSLGQGLEFLIYFQGNSAPDKSGLPSDRFSAERTGGSVSTLTIQRTQQEDSAVYLCASSPRGSGGPGETQYFGPGTRLLVL.

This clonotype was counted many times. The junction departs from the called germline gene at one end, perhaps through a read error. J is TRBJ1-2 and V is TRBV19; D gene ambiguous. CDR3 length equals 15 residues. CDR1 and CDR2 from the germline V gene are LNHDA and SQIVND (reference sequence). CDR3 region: CASSESFLAYYGYNF. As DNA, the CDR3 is TGTGCCAGTAGTGAGTCTTTTTTGGCGTACTATGGCTACAACTTC.

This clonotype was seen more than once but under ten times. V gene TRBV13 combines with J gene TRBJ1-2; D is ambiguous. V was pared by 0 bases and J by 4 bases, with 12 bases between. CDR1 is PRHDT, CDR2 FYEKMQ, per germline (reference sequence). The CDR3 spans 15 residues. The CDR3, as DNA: TGTGCCAGCAGCTTAGGGACCGAATCCGTCTATGGCTACACCTTC. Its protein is CASSLGTESVYGYTF.

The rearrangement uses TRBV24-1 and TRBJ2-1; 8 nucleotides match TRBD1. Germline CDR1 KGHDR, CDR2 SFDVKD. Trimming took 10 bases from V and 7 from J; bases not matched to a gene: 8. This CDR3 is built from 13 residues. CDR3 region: CATRGTGRNEQFF. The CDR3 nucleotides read TGTGCCACAAGGGGGACAGGAAGGAATGAGCAGTTCTTC.

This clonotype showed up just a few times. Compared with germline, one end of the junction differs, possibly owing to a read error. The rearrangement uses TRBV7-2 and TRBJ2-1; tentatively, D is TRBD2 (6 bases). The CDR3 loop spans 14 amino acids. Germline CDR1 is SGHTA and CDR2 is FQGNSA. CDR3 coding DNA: TGTGCCAGCTGCTTCGTGACTAGTTCCGATGAGCAGTTCTTC. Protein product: CASCFVTSSDEQFF.

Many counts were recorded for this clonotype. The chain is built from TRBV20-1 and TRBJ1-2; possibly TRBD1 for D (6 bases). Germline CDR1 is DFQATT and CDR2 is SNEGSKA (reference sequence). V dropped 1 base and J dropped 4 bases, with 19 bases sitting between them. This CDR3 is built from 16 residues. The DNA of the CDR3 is TGCAGTGCTAGAGCTAAAGCAGGGGTTTATTTCTATGGCTACACCTTC. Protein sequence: CSARAKAGVYFYGYTF.

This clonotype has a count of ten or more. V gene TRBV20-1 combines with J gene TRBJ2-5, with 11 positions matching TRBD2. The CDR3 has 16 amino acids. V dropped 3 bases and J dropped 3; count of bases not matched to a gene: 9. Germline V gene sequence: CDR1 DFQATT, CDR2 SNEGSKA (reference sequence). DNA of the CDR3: TGCAGTGCTAGTATGGGTAGCGGGGGGGCCAAAGAGACCCAGTACTTC. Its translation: CSASMGSGGAKETQYF.